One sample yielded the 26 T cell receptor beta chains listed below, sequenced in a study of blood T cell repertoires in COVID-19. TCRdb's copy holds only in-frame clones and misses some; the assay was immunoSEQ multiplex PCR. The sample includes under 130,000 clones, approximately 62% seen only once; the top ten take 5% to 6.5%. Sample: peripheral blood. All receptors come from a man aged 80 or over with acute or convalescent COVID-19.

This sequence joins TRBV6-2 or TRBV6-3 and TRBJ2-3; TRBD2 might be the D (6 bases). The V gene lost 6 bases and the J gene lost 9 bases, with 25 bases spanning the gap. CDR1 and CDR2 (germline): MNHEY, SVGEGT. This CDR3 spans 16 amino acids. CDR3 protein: CASSSSNSGSGGTQYF. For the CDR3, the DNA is TGTGCCAGCAGCTCATCTAATAGCGGAAGTGGGGGGACGCAGTATTTT.

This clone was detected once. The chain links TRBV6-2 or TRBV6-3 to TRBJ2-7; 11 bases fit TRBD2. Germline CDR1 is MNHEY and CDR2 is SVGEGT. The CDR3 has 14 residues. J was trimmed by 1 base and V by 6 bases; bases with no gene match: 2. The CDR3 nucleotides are TGTGCCAGCAGCCTAGCGGGAGGATCCTACGAGCAGTACTTC. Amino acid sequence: CASSLAGGSYEQYF.

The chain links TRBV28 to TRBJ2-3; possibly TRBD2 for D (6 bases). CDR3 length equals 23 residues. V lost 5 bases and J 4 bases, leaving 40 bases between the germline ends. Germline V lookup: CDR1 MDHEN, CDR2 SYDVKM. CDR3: CASSKPLEGYLERPSTDSDTQYF. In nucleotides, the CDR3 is TGTGCCAGCAGTAAGCCGTTGGAGGGATACCTTGAAAGACCGAGCACGGATTCAGATACGCAGTATTTT.

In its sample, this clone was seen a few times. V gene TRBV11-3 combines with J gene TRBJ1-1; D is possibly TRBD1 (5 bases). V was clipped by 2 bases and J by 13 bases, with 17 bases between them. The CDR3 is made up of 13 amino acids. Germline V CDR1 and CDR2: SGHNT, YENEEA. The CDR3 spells CASSLTGGREVFF. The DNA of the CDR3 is TGTGCCAGCAGCTTAACGGGAGGCAGGGAGGTTTTCTTT.

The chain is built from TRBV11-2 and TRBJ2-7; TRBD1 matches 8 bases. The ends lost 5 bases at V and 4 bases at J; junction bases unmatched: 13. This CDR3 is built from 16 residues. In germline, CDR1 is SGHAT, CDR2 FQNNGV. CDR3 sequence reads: CASSHITGQGLYEQYF. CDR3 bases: TGTGCCAGCAGCCACATAACCGGACAGGGACTGTACGAGCAGTACTTC.

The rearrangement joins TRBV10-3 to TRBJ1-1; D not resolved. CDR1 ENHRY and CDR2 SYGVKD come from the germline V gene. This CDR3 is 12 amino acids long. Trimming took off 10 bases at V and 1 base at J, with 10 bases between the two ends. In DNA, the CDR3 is TGTGCCACTATCGATCAGAACACTGAAGCTTTCTTT. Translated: CATIDQNTEAFF.

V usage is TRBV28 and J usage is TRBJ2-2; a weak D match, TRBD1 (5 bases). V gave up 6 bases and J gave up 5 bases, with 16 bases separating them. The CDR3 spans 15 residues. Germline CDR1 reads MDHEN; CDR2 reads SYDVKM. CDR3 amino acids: CASSHSGRQTGELFF. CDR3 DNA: TGTGCCAGCAGCCACAGTGGAAGACAGACCGGGGAGCTGTTTTTT.

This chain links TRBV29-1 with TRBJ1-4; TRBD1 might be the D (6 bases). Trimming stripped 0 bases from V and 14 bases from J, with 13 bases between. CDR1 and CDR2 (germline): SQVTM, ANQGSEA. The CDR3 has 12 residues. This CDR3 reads CSVEEPPGALFF. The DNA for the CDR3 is TGCAGCGTTGAAGAACCCCCAGGGGCGCTGTTTTTT.

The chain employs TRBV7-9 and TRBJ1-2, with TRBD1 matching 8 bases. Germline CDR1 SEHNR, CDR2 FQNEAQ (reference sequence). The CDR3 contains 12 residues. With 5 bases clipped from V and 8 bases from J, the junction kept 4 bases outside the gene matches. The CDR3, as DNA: TGTGCCAGCAGCATCGACAGGGGCGGCTACACCTTC. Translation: CASSIDRGGYTF.

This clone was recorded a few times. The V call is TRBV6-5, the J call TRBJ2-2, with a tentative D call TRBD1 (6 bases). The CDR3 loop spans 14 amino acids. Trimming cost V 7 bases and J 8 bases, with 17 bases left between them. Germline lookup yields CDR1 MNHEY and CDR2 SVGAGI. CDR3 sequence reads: CASTQGPLGGELFF. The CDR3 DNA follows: TGTGCCAGCACACAGGGCCCCCTGGGGGGGGAGCTGTTTTTT.

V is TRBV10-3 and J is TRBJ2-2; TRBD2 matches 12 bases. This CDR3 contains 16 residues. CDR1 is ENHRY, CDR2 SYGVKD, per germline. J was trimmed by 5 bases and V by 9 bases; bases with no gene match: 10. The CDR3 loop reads CAMSRLAGVGTGELFF. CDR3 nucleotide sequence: TGTGCCATGTCCCGACTAGCGGGAGTTGGTACCGGGGAGCTGTTTTTT.

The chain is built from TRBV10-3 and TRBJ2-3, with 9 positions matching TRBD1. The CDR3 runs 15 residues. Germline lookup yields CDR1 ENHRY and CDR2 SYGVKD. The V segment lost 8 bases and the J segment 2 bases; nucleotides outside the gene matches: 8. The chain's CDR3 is CAISRTGDLTDTQYF. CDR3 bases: TGTGCCATCTCCCGGACAGGGGACCTCACAGATACGCAGTATTTT.

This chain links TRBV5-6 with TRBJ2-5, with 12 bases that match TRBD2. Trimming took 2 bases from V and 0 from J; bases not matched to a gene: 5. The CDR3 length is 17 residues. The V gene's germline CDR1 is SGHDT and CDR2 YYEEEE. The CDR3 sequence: CASSFLAGGKNQETQYF. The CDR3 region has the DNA TGTGCCAGCAGCTTTCTAGCGGGAGGGAAAAACCAAGAGACCCAGTACTTC.

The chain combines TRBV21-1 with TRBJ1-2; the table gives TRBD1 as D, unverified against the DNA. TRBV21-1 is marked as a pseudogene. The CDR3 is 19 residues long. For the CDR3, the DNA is TGTGCCAGCAGCAAAGACCGTCGATACCTTATGGCAGTCAACTATGGCTACACCTTC. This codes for CASSKDRRYLMAVNYGYTF.

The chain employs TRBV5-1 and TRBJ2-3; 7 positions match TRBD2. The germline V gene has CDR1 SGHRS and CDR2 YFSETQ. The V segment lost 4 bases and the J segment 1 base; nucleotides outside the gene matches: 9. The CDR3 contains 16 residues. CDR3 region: CASSLLGGRGTDTQYF. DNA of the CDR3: TGCGCCAGCAGCCTTCTAGGCGGGAGAGGCACAGATACGCAGTATTTT.

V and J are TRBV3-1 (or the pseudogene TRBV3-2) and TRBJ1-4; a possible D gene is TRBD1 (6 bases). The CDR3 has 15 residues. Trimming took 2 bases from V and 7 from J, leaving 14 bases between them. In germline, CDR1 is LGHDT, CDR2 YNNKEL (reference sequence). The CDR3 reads CASSQQRGFREKLFF. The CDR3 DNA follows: TGTGCCAGCAGCCAACAGAGGGGGTTTCGTGAAAAACTGTTTTTT.

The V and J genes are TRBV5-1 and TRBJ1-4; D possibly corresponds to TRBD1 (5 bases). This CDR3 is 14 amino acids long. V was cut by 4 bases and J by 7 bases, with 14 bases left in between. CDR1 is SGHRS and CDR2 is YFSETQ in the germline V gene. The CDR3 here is CASSLLGASEKLFF. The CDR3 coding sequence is TGCGCCAGCAGCCTCCTTGGGGCGTCTGAAAAACTGTTTTTT.

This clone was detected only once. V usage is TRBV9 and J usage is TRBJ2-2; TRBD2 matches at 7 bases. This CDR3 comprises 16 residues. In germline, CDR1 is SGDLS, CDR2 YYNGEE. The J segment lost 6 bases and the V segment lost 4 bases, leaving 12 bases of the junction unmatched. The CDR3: CASSKTGTNVAGELFF. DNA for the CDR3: TGTGCCAGCAGCAAAACGGGGACTAACGTTGCCGGGGAGCTGTTTTTT.

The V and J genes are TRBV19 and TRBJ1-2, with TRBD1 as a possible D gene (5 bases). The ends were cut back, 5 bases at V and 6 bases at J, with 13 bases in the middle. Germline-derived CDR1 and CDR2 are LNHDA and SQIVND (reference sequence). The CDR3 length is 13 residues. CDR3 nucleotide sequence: TGTGCCAGTAGTGATGTAGGGGCGAATGGCTACACCTTC. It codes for CASSDVGANGYTF.

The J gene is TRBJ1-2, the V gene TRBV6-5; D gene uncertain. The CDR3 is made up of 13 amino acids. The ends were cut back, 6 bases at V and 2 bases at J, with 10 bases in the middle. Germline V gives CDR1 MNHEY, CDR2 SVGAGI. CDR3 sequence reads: CASSGGVNYGYTF. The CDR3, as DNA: TGTGCCAGCAGCGGCGGGGTGAACTATGGCTACACCTTC.

CDR3 loop: CASSPSEQVKYF. In DNA, the CDR3 is TGTGCCAGCAGCCCCTCGGAACAGGTTAAGTATTTT. The genes are TRBV5-4 and TRBJ2-3; a weak D match, TRBD1 (5 bases). CDR3 length: 12 amino acids. Germline CDR1 reads SGHNT; CDR2 reads YYREEE (reference sequence). Trimming pared 4 bases from V and 13 bases from J, leaving 16 bases between.

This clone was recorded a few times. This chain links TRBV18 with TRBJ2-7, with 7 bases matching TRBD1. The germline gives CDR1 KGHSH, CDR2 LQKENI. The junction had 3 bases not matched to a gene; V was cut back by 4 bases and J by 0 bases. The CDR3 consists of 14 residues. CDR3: CASSQSGGSYEQYF. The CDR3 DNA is TGTGCCAGCTCACAATCAGGGGGCTCCTACGAGCAGTACTTC.

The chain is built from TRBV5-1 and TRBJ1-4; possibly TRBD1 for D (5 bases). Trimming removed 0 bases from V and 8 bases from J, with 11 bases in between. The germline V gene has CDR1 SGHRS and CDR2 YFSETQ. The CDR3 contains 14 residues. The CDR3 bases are TGCGCCAGCAGCTTGGAAAGGGGAGGCGAAAAACTGTTTTTT. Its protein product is CASSLERGGEKLFF.

CDR3 sequence reads: CASRLPGQGADTQYF. CDR3 nucleotides: TGTGCCAGCAGACTACCGGGACAGGGGGCAGATACGCAGTATTTT. The J gene is TRBJ2-3, the V gene TRBV28; 11 nucleotides align to TRBD1. There are 15 residues in the CDR3. From germline, CDR1 is MDHEN and CDR2 SYDVKM. V lost 6 bases and J lost 4; bases outside the gene matches: 6.

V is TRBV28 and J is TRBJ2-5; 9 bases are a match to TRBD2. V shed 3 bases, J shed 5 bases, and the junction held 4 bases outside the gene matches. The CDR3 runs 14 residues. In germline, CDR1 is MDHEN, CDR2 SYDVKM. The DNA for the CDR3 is TGTGCCAGCAGTTTTAGCGGGGGCGTTGAGACCCAGTACTTC. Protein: CASSFSGGVETQYF.

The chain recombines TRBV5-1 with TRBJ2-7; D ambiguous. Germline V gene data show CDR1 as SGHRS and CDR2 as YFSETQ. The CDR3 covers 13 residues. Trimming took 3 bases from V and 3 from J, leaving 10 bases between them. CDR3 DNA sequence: TGCGCCAGCAGCTCGACTGGATTCTACGAGCAGTACTTC. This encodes CASSSTGFYEQYF.